A single T cell receptor (beta chain) is shown here with its context. Participants spanned ages about 18 to 100 years and resided in about two dozen US areas. The data derive from a study of blood T cell repertoires in COVID-19. Repertoires were generated with immunoSEQ multiplex PCR, while TCRdb's copy carries only in-frame clones and drops some. The sample shows roughly 200,000 clones, roughly 80% of them seen only once. The trim removed 3 bases at V and 8 bases at J, leaving 10 bases unmatched. The CDR3 extends over 15 amino acids. Looked up from germline, CDR1 is SGHTS and CDR2 is YDEGEE. The receptor's source is a woman aged 45-65 years who had been exposed to COVID-19. What was sequenced was PBMCs or T cells enriched from blood (not recorded which). J is TRBJ2-1 and V is TRBV5-8; TRBD1 matches 8 bases. In DNA form, the CDR3 reads TGTGCCAGCAGCTCCGCACAGGGGGTTATGGATGAGCAGTTCTTC. It translates to CASSSAQGVMDEQFF.